This entry features one T cell receptor beta chain sequence. Some clones are missing from TCRdb's copy, which holds only in-frame ones; the method was immunoSEQ multiplex PCR. The sample lists approximately 450,000 clones; 90% were seen once. The data were taken from a study of Ad26.COV2.S vaccination and SARS-CoV-2 variants. In the study overall: In the COV1001 trial, the donor was in the Ad26.COV2.S arm.

V lost 0 bases, J lost 0 bases, and 12 bases lay in between. Germline CDR1 LGHNA, CDR2 YSLEER. The CDR3 runs 16 residues. Treatment noted: roughly 20 received Ad26.COV2.S at low or high dose, single or two shots; about 5 received placebo; per-sample allocation not given. Day 63 after the first injection of vaccine or placebo was the sampling time. The chain joins TRBV4-3 to TRBJ2-7; the D is unclear. The origin of this receptor is a person aged 18-65 years who received the Ad26.COV2.S COVID-19 vaccine or a placebo. Sequencing used peripheral blood, obtained in a trial of Ad26.COV2.S vaccine versus placebo. This CDR3 reads CASSQDLTSSSYEQYF. Here the CDR3 DNA reads TGCGCCAGCAGCCAAGATCTGACGTCGAGCTCCTACGAGCAGTACTTC.